The sequence of this T cell receptor beta chain was determined in a study of CD8 T cells in ankylosing spondylitis. Study-wide results and limits: It was reported that disease-linked clones were significantly enriched in matched ankylosing spondylitis synovial fluid.

TCRdb analysed the 5' RACE reads with MiXCR anew, one entry per CDR3 protein. This sample carries 150,000 to 200,000 distinct CDR3 sequences, roughly 10% of them seen once, and the ten largest clones take about 14%. The CDR3 runs to 13 residues. Many counts were recorded for this clonotype. As yet, its antigen is unknown. The chain couples TRBV21-1 to TRBJ2-3; no check of the table's D call, TRBD1, against the DNA was made. TRBV21-1 is reported as a pseudogene. The sequence was obtained from a female donor with ankylosing spondylitis or in good health (not recorded which). Sample: blood, either unsorted or a sorted T cell fraction (not recorded which). In nucleotides, the CDR3 is TGTGCCAGCAGTGGGACACATTCAGATACGCAGTATTTT. Its translation: CASSGTHSDTQYF.